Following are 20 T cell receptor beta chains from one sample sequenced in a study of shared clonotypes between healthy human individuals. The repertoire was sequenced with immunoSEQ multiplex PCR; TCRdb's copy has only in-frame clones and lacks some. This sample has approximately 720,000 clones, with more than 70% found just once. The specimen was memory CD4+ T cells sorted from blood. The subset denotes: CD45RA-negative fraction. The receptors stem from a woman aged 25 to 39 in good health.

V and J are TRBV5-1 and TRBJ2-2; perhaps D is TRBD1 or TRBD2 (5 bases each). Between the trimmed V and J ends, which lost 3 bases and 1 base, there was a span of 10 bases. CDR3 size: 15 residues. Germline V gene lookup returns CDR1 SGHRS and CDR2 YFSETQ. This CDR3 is CASSYGTMNTGELFF. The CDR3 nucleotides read TGCGCCAGCAGCTATGGGACGATGAACACCGGGGAGCTGTTTTTT.

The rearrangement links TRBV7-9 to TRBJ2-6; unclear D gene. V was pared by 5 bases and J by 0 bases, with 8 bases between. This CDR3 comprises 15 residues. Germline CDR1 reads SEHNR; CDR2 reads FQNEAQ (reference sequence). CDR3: CASSQYRSGANVLTF. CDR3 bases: TGTGCCAGCAGCCAATACCGCTCTGGGGCCAACGTCCTGACTTTC.

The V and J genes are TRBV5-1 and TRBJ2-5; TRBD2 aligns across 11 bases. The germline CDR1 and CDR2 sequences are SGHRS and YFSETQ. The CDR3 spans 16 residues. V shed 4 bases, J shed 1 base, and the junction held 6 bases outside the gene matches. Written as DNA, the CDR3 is TGCGCCAGCAGCCGAGGGGGACTAGCGGCCCAAGAGACCCAGTACTTC. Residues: CASSRGGLAAQETQYF.

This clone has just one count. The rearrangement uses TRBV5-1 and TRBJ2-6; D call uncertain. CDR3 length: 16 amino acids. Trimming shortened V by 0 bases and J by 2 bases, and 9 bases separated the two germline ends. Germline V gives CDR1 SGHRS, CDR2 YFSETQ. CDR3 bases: TGCGCCAGCAGCTTGGGCCTCGTGACTGGGGCCAACGTCCTGACTTTC. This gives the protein CASSLGLVTGANVLTF.

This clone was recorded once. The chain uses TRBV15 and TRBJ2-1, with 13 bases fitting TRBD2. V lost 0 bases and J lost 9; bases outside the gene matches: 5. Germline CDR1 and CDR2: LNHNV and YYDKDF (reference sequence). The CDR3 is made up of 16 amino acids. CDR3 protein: CATSRDRLAGGTEQFF. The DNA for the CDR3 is TGTGCCACCAGCAGAGATAGACTAGCGGGAGGTACTGAGCAGTTCTTC.

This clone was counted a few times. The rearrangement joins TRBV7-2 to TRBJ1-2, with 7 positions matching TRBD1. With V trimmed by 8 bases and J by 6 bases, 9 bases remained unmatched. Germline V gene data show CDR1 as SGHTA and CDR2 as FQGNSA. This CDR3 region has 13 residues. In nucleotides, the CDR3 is TGTGCCAGCCCGGACAGGCAGTGGAATGGCTACACCTTC. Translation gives CASPDRQWNGYTF.

The CDR3 is CASSADRVNTEAFF. CDR3 DNA sequence: TGTGCCAGCAGCGCGGACAGGGTGAACACTGAAGCTTTCTTT. V is TRBV9 and J is TRBJ1-1, with TRBD1 identical over 8 bases. Germline CDR1 is SGDLS and CDR2 is YYNGEE. The length of the CDR3 is 14 residues. Trimming at V came to 3 bases and at J to 0 bases, leaving 1 base not matched to a gene.

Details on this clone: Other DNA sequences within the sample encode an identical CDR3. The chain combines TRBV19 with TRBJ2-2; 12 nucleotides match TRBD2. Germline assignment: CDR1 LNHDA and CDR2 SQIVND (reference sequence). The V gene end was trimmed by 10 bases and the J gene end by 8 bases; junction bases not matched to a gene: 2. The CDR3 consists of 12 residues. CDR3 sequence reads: CATGLAGGELFF. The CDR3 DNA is TGTGCCACCGGACTAGCGGGGGGGGAGCTGTTTTTT.

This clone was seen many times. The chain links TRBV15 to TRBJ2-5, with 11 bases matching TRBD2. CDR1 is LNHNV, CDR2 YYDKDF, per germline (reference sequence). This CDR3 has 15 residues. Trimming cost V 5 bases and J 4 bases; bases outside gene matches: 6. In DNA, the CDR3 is TGTGCCACCAGCGGAACTAGCGGGAGTGGAGAGACCCAGTACTTC. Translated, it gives CATSGTSGSGETQYF.

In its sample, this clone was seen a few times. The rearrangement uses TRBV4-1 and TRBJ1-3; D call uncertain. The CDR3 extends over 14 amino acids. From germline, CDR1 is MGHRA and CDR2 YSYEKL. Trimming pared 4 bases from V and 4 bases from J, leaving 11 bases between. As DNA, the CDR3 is TGCGCCAGCAGCCCAGAGGACTCGGGAAACACCATATATTTT. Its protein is CASSPEDSGNTIYF.

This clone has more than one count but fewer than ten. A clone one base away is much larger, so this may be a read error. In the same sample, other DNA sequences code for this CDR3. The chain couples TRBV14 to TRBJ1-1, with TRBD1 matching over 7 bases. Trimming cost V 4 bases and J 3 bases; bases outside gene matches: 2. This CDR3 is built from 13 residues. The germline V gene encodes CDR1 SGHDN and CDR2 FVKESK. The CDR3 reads CASSRQGDTEAFF. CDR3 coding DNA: TGTGCCAGCAGCCGACAGGGTGACACTGAAGCTTTCTTT.

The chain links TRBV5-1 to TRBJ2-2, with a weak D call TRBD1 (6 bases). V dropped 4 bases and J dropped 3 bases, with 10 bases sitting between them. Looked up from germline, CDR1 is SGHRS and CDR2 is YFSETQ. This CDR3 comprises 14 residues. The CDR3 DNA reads TGCGCCAGCAGCACGGCAGGGGACACCGGGGAGCTGTTTTTT. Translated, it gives CASSTAGDTGELFF.

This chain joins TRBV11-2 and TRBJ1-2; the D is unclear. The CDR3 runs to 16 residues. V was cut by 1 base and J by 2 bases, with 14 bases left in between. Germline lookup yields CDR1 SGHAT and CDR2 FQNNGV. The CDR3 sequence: CASSLGAGGWNYGYTF. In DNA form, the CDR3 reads TGTGCCAGCAGCTTAGGGGCTGGAGGGTGGAACTATGGCTACACCTTC.

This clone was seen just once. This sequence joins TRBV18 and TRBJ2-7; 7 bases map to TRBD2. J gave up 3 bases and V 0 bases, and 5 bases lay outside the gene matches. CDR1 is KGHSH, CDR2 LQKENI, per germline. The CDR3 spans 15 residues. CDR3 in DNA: TGTGCCAGCTCACCACCGTCGACTAGCCTCTACGAGCAGTACTTC. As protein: CASSPPSTSLYEQYF. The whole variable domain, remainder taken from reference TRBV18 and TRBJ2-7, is NAGVMQNPRHLVRRRGQEARLRCSPMKGHSHVYWYRQLPEEGLKFMVYLQKENIIDESGMPKERFSAEFPKEGPSILRIQQVVRGDSAAYFCASSPPSTSLYEQYFGPGTRLTVT.

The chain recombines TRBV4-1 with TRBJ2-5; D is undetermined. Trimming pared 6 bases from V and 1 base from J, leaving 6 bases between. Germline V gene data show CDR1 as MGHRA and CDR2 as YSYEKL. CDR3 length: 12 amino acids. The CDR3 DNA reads TGCGCCAGCAGTTTACCCCAAGAGACCCAGTACTTC. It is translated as CASSLPQETQYF.

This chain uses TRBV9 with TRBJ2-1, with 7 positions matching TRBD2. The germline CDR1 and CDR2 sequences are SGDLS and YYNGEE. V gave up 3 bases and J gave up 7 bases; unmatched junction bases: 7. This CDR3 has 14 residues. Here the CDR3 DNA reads TGTGCCAGCAGCGCTGCGGGAGTGGGTAATGAGCAGTTCTTC. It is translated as CASSAAGVGNEQFF.

The chain's CDR3 is CASGQGGHEQYF. CDR3 sequence (DNA): TGCGCCAGCGGCCAGGGGGGTCACGAGCAGTACTTC. The V and J genes are TRBV5-1 and TRBJ2-7; TRBD1 might be the D (7 bases). CDR3 size: 12 residues. Germline values: CDR1 SGHRS, CDR2 YFSETQ. Trimming took 7 bases from V and 5 from J, leaving 13 bases between them.

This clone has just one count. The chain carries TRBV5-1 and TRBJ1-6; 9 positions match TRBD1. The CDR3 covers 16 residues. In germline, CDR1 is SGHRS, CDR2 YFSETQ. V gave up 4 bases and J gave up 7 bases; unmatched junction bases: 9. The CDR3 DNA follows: TGCGCCAGCAGCAGGGGACAGGGCAACAGGAATTCACCCCTCCACTTT. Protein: CASSRGQGNRNSPLHF.

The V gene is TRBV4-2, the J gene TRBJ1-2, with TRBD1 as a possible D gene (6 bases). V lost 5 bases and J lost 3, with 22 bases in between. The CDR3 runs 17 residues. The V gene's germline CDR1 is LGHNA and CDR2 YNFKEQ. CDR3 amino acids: CASSFMGEQGHHYGYTF. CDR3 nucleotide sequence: TGTGCCAGCAGCTTTATGGGGGAACAGGGCCACCACTATGGCTACACCTTC.

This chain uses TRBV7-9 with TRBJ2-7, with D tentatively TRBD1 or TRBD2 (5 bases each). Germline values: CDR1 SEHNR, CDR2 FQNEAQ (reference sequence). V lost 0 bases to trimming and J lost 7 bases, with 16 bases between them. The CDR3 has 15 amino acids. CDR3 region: CASSLALGIWGEQYF. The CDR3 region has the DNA TGTGCCAGCAGCTTAGCGCTCGGAATATGGGGGGAGCAGTACTTC.